These 14 T cell receptor beta chains originate from one sample sequenced in a study of identical twins. TCRdb analysed the 5' RACE reads with MiXCR anew, one entry per CDR3 protein. The data hold hundreds of thousands of distinct CDR3 sequences, with around 5.7% observed a single time. Sequenced input: naive T cells sorted from blood. The receptors here all came from a man between 18 and 29 years old in good health.

This clonotype showed up just a few times. The chain couples TRBV7-2 to TRBJ2-3, with TRBD2 matching over 11 bases. V trimming: 5 bases; J trimming: 1 base; junction bases outside the gene matches: 8. The V gene's germline CDR1 is SGHTA and CDR2 FQGNSA. The CDR3 extends over 17 amino acids. The CDR3 DNA follows: TGTGCCAGCAGCCCCCCGCCGGGACTAGCGGGCACAGATACGCAGTATTTT. This translates into CASSPPPGLAGTDTQYF.

This clonotype was observed at least ten times. The rearrangement joins TRBV5-1 to TRBJ2-3; D is perhaps TRBD1 (5 bases). Trimming removed 0 bases at V and 9 bases at J, with 14 bases between. The CDR3 extends over 14 amino acids. Germline CDR1 SGHRS, CDR2 YFSETQ. The CDR3 spells CASSLGQGGFTQYF. For the CDR3, the DNA is TGCGCCAGCAGCTTGGGGCAGGGTGGCTTCACGCAGTATTTT. The full variable domain, its missing parts supplied by reference TRBV5-1 and TRBJ2-3, is KAGVTQTPRYLIKTRGQQVTLSCSPISGHRSVSWYQQTPGQGLQFLFEYFSETQRNKGNFPGRFSGRQFSNSRSEMNVSTLELGDSALYLCASSLGQGGFTQYFGPGTRLTVL.

This clonotype was counted between two and nine times. The V gene is TRBV6-1, the J gene TRBJ1-2; TRBD1 might be the D (5 bases). The CDR3 has 14 residues. In germline, CDR1 is MNHNS, CDR2 SASEGT. V was trimmed by 4 bases and J by 2 bases, leaving 11 bases between them. The CDR3 sequence: CASSGTGENYGYTF. DNA of the CDR3: TGTGCCAGCAGTGGCACGGGGGAAAACTATGGCTACACCTTC.

In its sample, this clonotype was seen many times. The chain recombines TRBV6-1 with TRBJ1-1; TRBD1 is a possible D gene (5 bases). CDR1 is MNHNS and CDR2 is SASEGT in the germline V gene. The CDR3 contains 13 residues. Trimming removed 3 bases at V and 4 bases at J, with 9 bases between. The DNA for the CDR3 is TGTGCCAGCAGTGAGGGGGGAGGCACTGAAGCTTTCTTT. It encodes CASSEGGGTEAFF.

This clonotype occurred a few times. This chain uses TRBV4-1 with TRBJ2-5; D possibly corresponds to TRBD1 (5 bases). There are 15 residues in the CDR3. Trimming took off 3 bases at V and 0 bases at J, with 11 bases between the two ends. Germline V gives CDR1 MGHRA, CDR2 YSYEKL. The CDR3 coding sequence is TGCGCCAGCAGCCACGTGACAGCGAACCAAGAGACCCAGTACTTC. This encodes CASSHVTANQETQYF.

This clonotype was detected a few times. The rearrangement joins TRBV5-1 to TRBJ1-1; maybe TRBD1 (5 bases). Trimming shortened V by 6 bases and J by 3 bases, and 15 bases separated the two germline ends. Germline V gives CDR1 SGHRS, CDR2 YFSETQ. The CDR3 length is 14 residues. The CDR3 is CASTLGIGDTEAFF. As DNA, the CDR3 is TGCGCCAGCACCCTTGGAATAGGGGACACTGAAGCTTTCTTT.

This clonotype was detected many times. The chain uses TRBV6-2 or TRBV6-3 and TRBJ2-4; tentative D call: TRBD2 (6 bases). The length of the CDR3 is 16 residues. Germline V gene lookup returns CDR1 MNHEY and CDR2 SVGEGT. V was shortened by 0 bases and J by 3 bases, with 12 bases between the two germline ends. The chain's CDR3 is CASSYSEADYKNIQYF. CDR3 DNA: TGTGCCAGCAGTTACTCTGAAGCGGACTACAAAAACATTCAGTACTTC.

The chain joins TRBV7-9 to TRBJ1-2, with D possibly matching TRBD1 (5 bases). This CDR3 has 15 residues. The V and J ends lost 3 bases and 0 bases respectively, with 11 bases between them. The germline gives CDR1 SEHNR, CDR2 FQNEAQ (reference sequence). The CDR3 coding sequence is TGTGCCAGCAGCTTGAGACAGACCCCTAACTATGGCTACACCTTC. Its protein is CASSLRQTPNYGYTF.

The sample holds many counts of this clonotype. The J gene is TRBJ2-3, the V gene TRBV12-3 or TRBV12-4; D tentatively reads TRBD1 or TRBD2 (5 bases each). The CDR3 is 15 residues long. Deletions cut 6 bases from V and 0 bases from J, with 13 bases between. CDR3 sequence (DNA): TGTGCCAGCAGGGCGAAGGGACGGAGCACAGATACGCAGTATTTT. This codes for CASRAKGRSTDTQYF.

This clonotype showed up just a few times. This chain uses TRBV20-1 with TRBJ2-1; maybe TRBD1 (5 bases). CDR3 length equals 11 residues. Deletions cut 5 bases from V and 9 bases from J, with 11 bases between. Germline V gene lookup returns CDR1 DFQATT and CDR2 SNEGSKA (reference sequence). The CDR3, as DNA: TGCAGTGCTCACAGGACGGGTGAGCAGTTCTTC. Its protein is CSAHRTGEQFF.

The chain couples TRBV30 to TRBJ2-3; the D gene is possibly TRBD1 (5 bases). CDR3 length equals 18 residues. Germline CDR1 reads GTSNPN; CDR2 reads SVGIG (reference sequence). The V end lost 2 bases, the J end lost 4 bases, and 25 bases lay between the germline ends. CDR3 in amino acids: CAWSTRAFGGAPADTQYF. For the CDR3, the DNA is TGTGCCTGGAGTACCAGGGCCTTTGGTGGGGCCCCGGCAGATACGCAGTATTTT.

This clonotype was found many times. The chain recombines TRBV12-3 or TRBV12-4 with TRBJ2-5; a weak D match, TRBD2 (6 bases). V was cut by 5 bases and J by 5 bases, with 12 bases left in between. The CDR3 has 13 amino acids. DNA for the CDR3: TGTGCCAGCAGTCTGGATGGGGGGGAGACCCAGTACTTC. Its translation: CASSLDGGETQYF.

The table lists this clonotype with many counts. The chain employs TRBV18 and TRBJ2-1; unclear D gene. Germline V gene sequence: CDR1 KGHSH, CDR2 LQKENI. With 8 bases removed from V and 2 bases from J, the gap between germline ends came to 10 bases. CDR3 length: 13 residues. The chain's CDR3 is CASSPTAYNEQFF. The CDR3 DNA sequence: TGTGCCAGCAGCCCCACGGCCTACAATGAGCAGTTCTTC.

Many counts were recorded for this clonotype. The rearrangement uses TRBV12-3 or TRBV12-4 and TRBJ2-1; D gene ambiguous. Trimming removed 6 bases from V and 3 bases from J, with 9 bases in between. This CDR3 has 13 amino acids. The CDR3 coding sequence is TGTGCCAGCAGCCGACGTGGCTACAATGAGCAGTTCTTC. It codes for CASSRRGYNEQFF.